A single sample gave rise to the 26 T cell receptor beta chains below, sequenced in a study of regulatory T cells in long-lasting Graves disease. Noted time point: newly diagnosed GD, antithyroid drugs for less than 3 months. The TCR library used RNA extracted from PBMCs. According to the study, TCR beta libraries were built with iRepertoire HTBI primers and CDR3-region Arm-PCR. TCRdb analysed the multiplex PCR reads with MiXCR anew, one entry per CDR3 protein. Of more than 300,000 distinct CDR3 sequences listed, 15% to 18% are singletons. Sample: peripheral blood mononuclear cells (PBMCs), taken at new diagnosis, from a patient treated with antithyroid drugs. These TCRs come from a female donor with Graves disease.

The chain is built from TRBV20-1 and TRBJ2-7, with a tentative D call TRBD1 (6 bases). Germline CDR1 reads DFQATT; CDR2 reads SNEGSKA (reference sequence). Trimming took 3 bases from V and 3 from J, leaving 18 bases between them. This CDR3 has 15 amino acids. In DNA, the CDR3 is TGCAGTGCTAGTAGACCCCAGGGGTTTGACTACGAGCAGTACTTC. Protein sequence: CSASRPQGFDYEQYF.

The chain has TRBV28 and TRBJ1-6; D unclear. Trimming took off 6 bases at V and 0 bases at J, with 6 bases between the two ends. The CDR3 totals 14 residues. Germline V gives CDR1 MDHEN, CDR2 SYDVKM. The CDR3 is CASRQSSYNSPLHF. The CDR3 DNA reads TGTGCCAGCAGACAGAGCTCCTATAATTCACCCCTCCACTTT. Combining the CDR3 with reference TRBV28 and TRBJ1-6 gives the whole variable domain DVKVTQSSRYLVKRTGEKVFLECVQDMDHENMFWYRQDPGLGLRLIYFSYDVKMKEKGDIPEGYSVSREKKERFSLILESASTNQTSMYLCASRQSSYNSPLHFGNGTRLTVT.

This clonotype showed up many times. The chain couples TRBV29-1 to TRBJ2-1, with TRBD1 as a possible D gene (6 bases). The CDR3 has 13 residues. V lost 4 bases and J lost 6, with 13 bases in between. Germline V gene data show CDR1 as SQVTM and CDR2 as ANQGSEA. The CDR3 protein is CSVGPDRPNEQFF. CDR3 in DNA: TGCAGCGTTGGTCCGGACAGACCCAATGAGCAGTTCTTC.

This clonotype was seen many times. The chain joins TRBV4-1 to TRBJ2-5, with D tentatively TRBD1 (7 bases). Per the germline V gene, CDR1 is MGHRA and CDR2 is YSYEKL. There are 16 residues in the CDR3. V lost 2 bases and J lost 1, with 14 bases in between. CDR3 sequence reads: CASSQSRQGGQETQYF. The CDR3 bases are TGCGCCAGCAGCCAATCCCGACAGGGAGGCCAAGAGACCCAGTACTTC.

Note on this clonotype: A far larger clone is one base from this, pointing to a likely read error. V and J are TRBV3-2 and TRBJ2-7; the table assigns TRBD1, which was not confirmed against the DNA. TRBV3-2 is classified as a pseudogene. The CDR3 contains 13 residues. This chain's CDR3 is CASSQEQGRERYF. In DNA form, the CDR3 reads TGTGCCAGCAGCCAAGAACAGGGTCGAGAGCGGTACTTC.

This clonotype was recorded at least ten times. J is TRBJ1-5 and V is TRBV27; D uncertain. CDR1 is MNHEY and CDR2 is SMNVEV in the germline V gene (reference sequence). The CDR3 extends over 13 amino acids. Trimming left V 10 bases short and J 4 bases short, with 14 bases between. CDR3 bases: TGTGCCATTTCATCCGCCGGGAATCAGCCCCAGCATTTT. Protein sequence: CAISSAGNQPQHF.

The table lists this clonotype with many counts. The chain employs TRBV11-1 and TRBJ2-5; no reliable D call. The CDR3 runs 15 residues. Trimming removed 2 bases from V and 3 bases from J, with 13 bases in between. Germline assignment: CDR1 SGHAT and CDR2 FQDESV (reference sequence). The CDR3: CASSLLGWEKETQYF. In DNA form, the CDR3 reads TGTGCCAGCAGCTTACTCGGTTGGGAAAAAGAGACCCAGTACTTC. Using reference TRBV11-1 and TRBJ2-5 for the parts outside the CDR3, the full variable domain is EAEVAQSPRYKITEKSQAVAFWCDPISGHATLYWYRQILGQGPELLVQFQDESVVDDSQLPKDRFSAERLKGVDSTLKIQPAELGDSAMYLCASSLLGWEKETQYFGPGTRLLVL.

This clonotype showed up just a few times. The genes are TRBV20-1 and TRBJ1-1; D might be TRBD1 (5 bases). V dropped 1 base and J dropped 0 bases, with 9 bases sitting between them. Germline loops: CDR1 DFQATT, CDR2 SNEGSKA (reference sequence). The CDR3 runs to 14 residues. The CDR3 region is CSARVAGLNTEAFF. The CDR3 coding sequence is TGCAGTGCTAGAGTTGCAGGGTTGAACACTGAAGCTTTCTTT.

The sample holds many counts of this clonotype. The chain combines TRBV13 with TRBJ1-2, with TRBD1 identical over 10 bases. CDR3 size: 16 residues. Germline CDR1 and CDR2: PRHDT and FYEKMQ (reference sequence). V lost 5 bases to trimming and J lost 8 bases; unmatched junction nucleotides: 14. Written as DNA, the CDR3 is TGTGCCAGCAGCCCCCCCGGGACAGGGGAGAGGGGGGGCTACACCTTC. Its protein is CASSPPGTGERGGYTF.

This chain joins TRBV29-1 and TRBJ2-7; 12 nucleotides match TRBD2. The germline V gene has CDR1 SQVTM and CDR2 ANQGSEA. J lost 5 bases, V lost 0 bases, and 8 bases had no gene match. The CDR3 sequence is 16 residues long. CDR3 protein: CSVEDLGLAGGDEQYF. CDR3 nucleotides: TGCAGCGTTGAAGATCTGGGGCTAGCGGGAGGGGACGAGCAGTACTTC.

This clonotype was detected only a few times. J is TRBJ2-1 and V is TRBV12-3 or TRBV12-4; D may be TRBD1 (6 bases). The CDR3 is 15 amino acids. Trimming removed 4 bases from V and 5 bases from J, with 15 bases in between. CDR3 nucleotide sequence: TGTGCCAGCAGTTCCGATGACAGGCATGACAATGAGCAGTTCTTC. Amino acid sequence: CASSSDDRHDNEQFF.

The rearrangement links TRBV10-3 to TRBJ2-5, with D tentatively TRBD2 (5 bases). The ends were cut back, 0 bases at V and 2 bases at J, with 10 bases in the middle. This CDR3 has 15 amino acids. CDR1 and CDR2 from the germline V gene are ENHRY and SYGVKD. CDR3 in DNA: TGTGCCATCAGTGAGTCGAGCGGAGCACAAGAGACCCAGTACTTC. This sequence encodes CAISESSGAQETQYF.

This clonotype showed up many times. This chain links TRBV3-1 with TRBJ1-2; D is uncertain. This CDR3 has 13 amino acids. Germline V lookup: CDR1 LGHDT, CDR2 YNNKEL (reference sequence). Trimming pared 1 base from V and 8 bases from J, leaving 11 bases between. In nucleotides, the CDR3 is TGTGCCAGCAGCCAAGCTGGGGTGTGGGGCTACACCTTC. It yields the protein CASSQAGVWGYTF.

The gene calls are TRBV27 and TRBJ1-5, with D tentatively TRBD1 (6 bases). V lost 2 bases and J 3 bases, leaving 11 bases between the germline ends. Germline V CDR1 and CDR2: MNHEY, SMNVEV (reference sequence). The CDR3 has 15 amino acids. The CDR3 DNA sequence: TGTGCCAGCAGTTTAAGGGGGGTTAACAATCAGCCCCAGCATTTT. This translates into CASSLRGVNNQPQHF.

This clonotype was found many times. The rearrangement uses TRBV4-3 and TRBJ2-7, with D perhaps TRBD1 (6 bases). The germline gives CDR1 LGHNA, CDR2 YSLEER. V gave up 2 bases and J gave up 2 bases, with 16 bases separating them. The CDR3 loop spans 16 amino acids. The CDR3 DNA reads TGCGCCAGCAGCCAACACGACAGGAATCGAGCCTACGAGCAGTACTTC. Protein product: CASSQHDRNRAYEQYF.

CDR3 amino acids: CASSPRTVSYEQYF. CDR3 DNA sequence: TGTGCCAGCAGCCCAAGAACGGTTTCCTACGAGCAGTACTTC. The rearrangement links TRBV7-2 to TRBJ2-7, with D uncertain. This CDR3 contains 14 residues. With 5 bases removed from V and 1 base from J, the gap between germline ends came to 12 bases. Germline V gene sequence: CDR1 SGHTA, CDR2 FQGNSA.

Turning to this clonotype: A much larger clone differs from this one at a single base, so this may be a read error. The CDR3 sequence: CASSAGTSGSRVDTQYF. DNA for the CDR3: TGTGCCAGCAGTGCCGGGACTAGCGGGAGTCGGGTGGATACGCAGTATTTT. The chain carries TRBV6-2 or TRBV6-3 and TRBJ2-3, with TRBD2 matching over 14 bases. This CDR3 contains 17 residues. Germline V CDR1 and CDR2: MNHEY, SVGEGT. V lost 5 bases to trimming and J lost 6 bases; unmatched junction nucleotides: 10.

To note about this clonotype: This may arise from a read error, as a much more abundant clone is one base away. The CDR3 sequence is CASSLAGPSYEQFF. The CDR3 DNA follows: TGTGCCAGCAGCTTAGCCGGTCCCTCCTACGAGCAGTTCTTC. This chain links TRBV7-9 with TRBJ2-1; D gene uncertain. Trimming removed 0 bases from V and 10 bases from J, with 13 bases in between. CDR1 is SEHNR and CDR2 is FQNEAQ in the germline V gene (reference sequence). The CDR3 runs 14 residues.

As to this clonotype: One base away lies a much larger clone, so this may be a sequencing read error. This chain's CDR3 is CASSSGPAGLYEQYF. CDR3 DNA: TGTGCCAGCAGCTCCGGACCAGCGGGGCTATACGAGCAGTACTTC. The J gene is TRBJ2-7, the V gene TRBV6-4, with 7 nucleotides matching TRBD2. The germline gives CDR1 MRHNA, CDR2 SNTAGT. The length of the CDR3 is 15 residues. J lost 4 bases, V lost 6 bases, and 12 bases had no gene match.

The CDR3 loop is CAWSDRLAGPKGQRETQYF. DNA of the CDR3: TGTGCCTGGAGTGATCGACTAGCGGGACCAAAGGGCCAGCGGGAGACCCAGTACTTC. This sequence joins TRBV30 and TRBJ2-5; 11 bases line up with TRBD2. This CDR3 contains 19 residues. V dropped 1 base and J dropped 5; count of bases not matched to a gene: 18. Germline V gene lookup returns CDR1 GTSNPN and CDR2 SVGIG (reference sequence).

Note on this clonotype: A much larger clone differs by one base, so this may be a read error. The CDR3 loop reads CASSYPEPGSPLHF. CDR3 nucleotide sequence: TGTGCCAGCAGTTACCCGGAACCGGGTTCACCCCTCCACTTT. The rearrangement joins TRBV6-2 or TRBV6-3 to TRBJ1-6, with D uncertain. CDR1 MNHEY and CDR2 SVGEGT come from the germline V gene. The length of the CDR3 is 14 residues. Trimming removed 2 bases at V and 9 bases at J, with 11 bases between.

This clonotype showed up many times. The genes are TRBV4-3 and TRBJ1-1; D unresolved. Trimming took off 1 base at V and 0 bases at J, with 3 bases between the two ends. Germline V lookup: CDR1 LGHNA, CDR2 YSLEER. CDR3 length equals 13 residues. CDR3 DNA sequence: TGCGCCAGCAGCCAAGTCTTGAACACTGAAGCTTTCTTT. Its protein is CASSQVLNTEAFF.

The chain links TRBV2 to TRBJ2-1, with 12 positions matching TRBD2. The J segment lost 9 bases and the V segment lost 6 bases, leaving 9 bases of the junction unmatched. CDR1 is SNHLY, CDR2 FYNNEI, per germline. CDR3 length: 15 residues. This CDR3 reads CASSLGTSGRSEQFF. The CDR3 DNA reads TGTGCCAGCAGCCTCGGGACTAGCGGGCGCAGTGAGCAGTTCTTC.

The chain couples TRBV4-2 to TRBJ2-7, with 11 bases matching TRBD2. This CDR3 is 17 amino acids long. Trimming at V came to 1 base and at J to 6 bases, leaving 11 bases not matched to a gene. The germline gives CDR1 LGHNA, CDR2 YNFKEQ. CDR3 sequence (DNA): TGTGCCAGCAGCCAAGGGGCTTTAGGACTAGCGGGCACCGAGCAGTACTTC. Translation: CASSQGALGLAGTEQYF.

This clonotype appeared a few times. This rearrangement joins TRBV27 to TRBJ2-3; a possible D gene is TRBD2 (7 bases). V was trimmed by 5 bases and J by 2 bases, leaving 14 bases between them. The CDR3 extends over 15 amino acids. Germline CDR1 MNHEY, CDR2 SMNVEV (reference sequence). The chain's CDR3 is CASSGGGHNTDTQYF. CDR3 nucleotides: TGTGCCAGCAGTGGGGGGGGACACAACACAGATACGCAGTATTTT.

This clonotype has ten or more counts. The V gene is TRBV12-3 or TRBV12-4, the J gene TRBJ1-5; 8 bases are a match to TRBD1. The CDR3 length is 16 residues. Losses at the gene ends were 4 bases for V and 2 bases for J; bases not matched to a gene: 7. The CDR3 region has the DNA TGTGCCAGCAGTTCAGGACAGGGTCGGGGCAATCAGCCCCAGCATTTT. Its protein is CASSSGQGRGNQPQHF.